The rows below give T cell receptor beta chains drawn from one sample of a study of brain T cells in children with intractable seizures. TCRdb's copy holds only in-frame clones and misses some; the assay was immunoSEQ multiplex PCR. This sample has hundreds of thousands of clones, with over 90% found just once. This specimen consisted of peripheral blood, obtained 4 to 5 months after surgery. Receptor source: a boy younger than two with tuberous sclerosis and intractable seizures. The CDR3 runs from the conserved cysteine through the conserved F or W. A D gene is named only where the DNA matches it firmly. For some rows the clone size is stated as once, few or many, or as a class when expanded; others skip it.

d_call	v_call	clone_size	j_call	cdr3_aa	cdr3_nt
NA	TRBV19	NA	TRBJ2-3	CASSIQGPDTQYF	TGTGCCAGTAGTATTCAGGGCCCAGATACGCAGTATTTT
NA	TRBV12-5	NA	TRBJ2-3	CASGLVRTGTVSTDTQYF	TGTGCTAGTGGTTTGGTTCGGACCGGGACGGTGAGCACAGATACGCAGTATTTT
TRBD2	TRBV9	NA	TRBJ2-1	CASSVAGGGGRNEQFF	TGTGCCAGCAGCGTAGCCGGAGGCGGGGGGAGGAATGAGCAGTTCTTC
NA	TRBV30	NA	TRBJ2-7	CAWSDRYRALRGEQYF	TGTGCCTGGAGTGATCGGTACAGGGCCCTCCGGGGTGAGCAGTACTTC
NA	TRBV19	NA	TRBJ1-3	CASSTARTVSSGNTIYF	TGTGCCAGTAGTACCGCTCGGACCGTTAGCTCTGGAAACACCATATATTTT
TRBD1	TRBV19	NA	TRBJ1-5	CASRDGQGNNQPQHF	TGTGCCAGTAGGGACGGACAGGGGAACAATCAGCCCCAGCATTTT
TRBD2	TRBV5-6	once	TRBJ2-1	CASSPRTSSFHNEQFF	TGTGCCAGCAGCCCCAGGACTAGTTCATTTCACAATGAGCAGTTCTTC
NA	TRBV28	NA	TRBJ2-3	CASTFRGTDTQYF	TGTGCCAGCACCTTTCGGGGGACAGATACGCAGTATTTT
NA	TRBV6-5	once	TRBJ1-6	CASTPRGNVRPLHF	TGTGCCAGCACCCCCAGGGGCAACGTTCGGCCCCTCCACTTT
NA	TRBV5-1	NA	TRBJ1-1	CASSVVGDGAFF	TGCGCCAGCAGCGTGGTAGGCGACGGTGCTTTCTTT
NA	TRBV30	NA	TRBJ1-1	CAWSVGGNTEAFF	TGTGCCTGGAGTGTAGGGGGGAACACTGAAGCTTTCTTT
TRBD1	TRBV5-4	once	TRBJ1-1	CASSFDRGLTEAFF	TGTGCCAGCAGCTTCGACAGGGGGCTGACTGAAGCTTTCTTT
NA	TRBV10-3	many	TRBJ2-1	CAISDLTLDEQFF	TGTGCCATCAGTGATCTGACACTGGATGAGCAGTTCTTC
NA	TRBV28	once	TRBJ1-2	CASSLLEVRVPNYGYTF	TGTGCCAGCAGTTTATTAGAGGTCAGAGTCCCTAACTATGGCTACACCTTC
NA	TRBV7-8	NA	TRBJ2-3	CASSLTMRDTDTQYF	TGTGCCAGCAGCTTAACTATGAGGGACACAGATACGCAGTATTTT